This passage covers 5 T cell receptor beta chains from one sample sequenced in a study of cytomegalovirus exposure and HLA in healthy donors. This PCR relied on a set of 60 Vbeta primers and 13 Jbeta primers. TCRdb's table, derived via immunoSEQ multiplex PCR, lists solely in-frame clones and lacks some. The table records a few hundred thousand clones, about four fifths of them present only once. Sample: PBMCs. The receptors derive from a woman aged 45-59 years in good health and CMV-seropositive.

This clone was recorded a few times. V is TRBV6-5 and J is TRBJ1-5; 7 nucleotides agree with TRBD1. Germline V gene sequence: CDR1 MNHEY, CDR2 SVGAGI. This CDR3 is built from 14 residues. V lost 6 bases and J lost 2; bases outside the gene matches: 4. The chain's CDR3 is CASRDDRGNQPQHF. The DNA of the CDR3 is TGTGCCAGCAGGGATGACAGGGGCAATCAGCCCCAGCATTTT.

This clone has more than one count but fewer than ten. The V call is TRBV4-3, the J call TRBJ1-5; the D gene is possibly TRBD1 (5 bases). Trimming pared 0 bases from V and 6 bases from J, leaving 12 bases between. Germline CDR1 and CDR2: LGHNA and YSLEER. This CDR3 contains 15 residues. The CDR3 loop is CASSQDFRAGQPQHF. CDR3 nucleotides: TGCGCCAGCAGCCAAGATTTCAGGGCCGGTCAGCCCCAGCATTTT.

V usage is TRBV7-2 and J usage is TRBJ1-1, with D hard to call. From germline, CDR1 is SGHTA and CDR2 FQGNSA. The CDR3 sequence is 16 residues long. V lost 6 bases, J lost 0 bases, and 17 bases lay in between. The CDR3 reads CASSVPGRVMNTEAFF. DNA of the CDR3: TGTGCCAGCAGTGTCCCGGGTAGAGTTATGAACACTGAAGCTTTCTTT.

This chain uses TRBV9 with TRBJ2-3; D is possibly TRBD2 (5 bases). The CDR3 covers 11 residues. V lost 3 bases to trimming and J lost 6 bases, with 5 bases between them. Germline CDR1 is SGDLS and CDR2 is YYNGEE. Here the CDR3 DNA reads TGTGCCAGCAGCGCGGGGGATACGCAGTATTTT. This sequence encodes CASSAGDTQYF.

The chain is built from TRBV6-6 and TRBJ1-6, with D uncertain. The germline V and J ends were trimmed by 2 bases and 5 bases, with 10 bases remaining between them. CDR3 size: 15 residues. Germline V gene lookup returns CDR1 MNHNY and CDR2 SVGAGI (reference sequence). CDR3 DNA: TGTGCCAGCAGTTACGCAGACTACCATAATTCACCCCTCCACTTT. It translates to CASSYADYHNSPLHF.